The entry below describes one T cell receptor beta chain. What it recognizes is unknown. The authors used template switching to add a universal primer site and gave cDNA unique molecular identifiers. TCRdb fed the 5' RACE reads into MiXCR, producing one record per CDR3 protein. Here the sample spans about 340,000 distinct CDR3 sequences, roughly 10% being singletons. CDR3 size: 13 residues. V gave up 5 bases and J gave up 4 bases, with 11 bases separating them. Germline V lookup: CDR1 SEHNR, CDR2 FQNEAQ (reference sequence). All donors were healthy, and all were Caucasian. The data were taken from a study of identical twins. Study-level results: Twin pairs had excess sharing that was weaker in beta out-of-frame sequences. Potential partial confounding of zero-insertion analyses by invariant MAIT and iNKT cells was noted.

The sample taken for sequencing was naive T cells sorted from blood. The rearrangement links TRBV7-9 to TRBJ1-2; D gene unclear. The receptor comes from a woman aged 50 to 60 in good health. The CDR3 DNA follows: TGTGCCAGCAGCCCCGGCTCGATCTATGGCTACACCTTC. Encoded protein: CASSPGSIYGYTF.